A selection of T cell receptor beta chains follows, all from one sample in a study of identical twins. TCRdb used MiXCR to reprocess the 5' RACE reads, holding one entry per CDR3 protein. The sample contains around 480,000 distinct CDR3 sequences, about 13% of which appear only once. These data were also filed under a second study, of yellow fever vaccine responses in identical twins.

Sequencing was performed on CD4+ T cells sorted from blood. These receptors came from a woman aged 18 to 35 in good health. Both conserved end residues are part of each CDR3. Fields, in order: V gene, J gene, CDR3 protein.

TRBV2,TRBJ2-2,CASSTDRANTGELFF
TRBV2,TRBJ1-3,CASSYTSSGNTIYF
TRBV10-3,TRBJ1-2,CAISPRGVEYGYTF
TRBV5-1,TRBJ1-4,CASSLERGKGDEKLFF
TRBV15,TRBJ2-4,CATSASGRPLAKNIQYF
TRBV7-8,TRBJ1-1,CASSYQRGGGSTEAFF
TRBV11-2,TRBJ2-1,CASSLGQVPLF
TRBV20-1,TRBJ2-3,CSARATGRLSQYF
TRBV11-3,TRBJ2-2,CASSLSRYTGELFF
TRBV7-2,TRBJ2-7,CASSLTGRVSYEQYF
TRBV12-3/TRBV12-4,TRBJ2-1,CASSPQLAGAVNEQFF
TRBV6-1,TRBJ1-5,CASRDSNQPQHF
TRBV27,TRBJ2-7,CASSSRNILAGALEQYF
TRBV5-4,TRBJ1-2,CASSSGPGQANYGYTF
TRBV4-1,TRBJ2-2,CASSADRGPGELFF
TRBV20-1,TRBJ2-3,CSASWTGTTDTQYF
TRBV7-8,TRBJ1-5,CASGQPQHF